The T cell receptor (beta chain) described here comes from a study of shared clonotypes between healthy human individuals. Across the study: Three plates were used per donor for CD4 naive, three for CD4 memory, two for CD8 naive and one for CD8 memory. Study-wide findings and caveats: Against clonotypes common to all four donors, non-shared ones had lower generation probabilities. A handful of donors had 4% to 5% of their naive CD4 clonotypes in common.

As defined, naive CD8 cells were CD45RO-negative and positively selected for CCR7, with terminally differentiated effector memory CD45RA+ cells excluded. V was pared by 0 bases and J by 7 bases, with 13 bases between. The CDR3 is 15 amino acids. CDR1 LNHNV and CDR2 YYDKDF come from the germline V gene (reference sequence). An assay was performed, and its level was deep. TCRdb's table, derived via immunoSEQ multiplex PCR, lists solely in-frame clones and lacks some. The sample records some 2,100,000 clones, more than 85% being singletons. Notes on this clone: Antigen unknown.

Sequenced: naive CD8+ T cells from PBMCs. The sequence was collected from a man between 18 and 29 years old in good health. Some clones in this sample may be carry-over from other donors' samples. The V gene is TRBV15, the J gene TRBJ2-4, with D unresolved. The DNA of the CDR3 is TGTGCCACCAGCAGAGATGTGGAGACCCTGAACATTCAGTACTTC. Residues: CATSRDVETLNIQYF.